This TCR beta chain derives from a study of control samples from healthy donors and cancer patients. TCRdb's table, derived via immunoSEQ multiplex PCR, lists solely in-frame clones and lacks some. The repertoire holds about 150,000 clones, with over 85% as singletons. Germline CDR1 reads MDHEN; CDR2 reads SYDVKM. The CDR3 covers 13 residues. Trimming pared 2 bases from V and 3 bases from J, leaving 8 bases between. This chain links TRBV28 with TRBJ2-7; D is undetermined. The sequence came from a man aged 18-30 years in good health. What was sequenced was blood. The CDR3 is CASSLGRNYEQYF. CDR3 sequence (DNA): TGTGCCAGCAGTTTAGGCAGAAACTACGAGCAGTACTTC.